These T cell receptor beta chains were read from a single sample in a study of cytomegalovirus exposure and HLA in healthy donors. The data were produced by immunoSEQ multiplex PCR, yet TCRdb's version contains in-frame clones alone and is incomplete. The table shows 110,000 or so clones, with 75% to 85% occurring only once. Sequenced material: PBMCs. The receptors derive from a man aged 18 to 29 in good health and CMV-seronegative. Each CDR3 is given with its conserved first and last residue. Fields, in order: clone size, J gene, D gene, V gene, CDR3 length, CDR3 DNA, CDR3 protein. A D gene is named only where the DNA matches it firmly. Only some rows state a clone size, as once, few, many or a class for expanded clones.

clone size: -; J gene: TRBJ1-1; D gene: -; V gene: TRBV27; CDR3 length: 14; CDR3 DNA: TGTGCCAGCAGCAACCGGCGGGAGAACACTGAAGCTTTCTTT; CDR3 protein: CASSNRRENTEAFF
clone size: -; J gene: TRBJ2-7; D gene: TRBD2; V gene: TRBV6-5; CDR3 length: 15; CDR3 DNA: TGTGCCAGCAGGAGTCGGACTAGCGGGAGCTACGAGCAGTACTTC; CDR3 protein: CASRSRTSGSYEQYF
clone size: -; J gene: TRBJ2-7; D gene: TRBD2; V gene: TRBV6-4; CDR3 length: 14; CDR3 DNA: TGTGCCAGCAGTTACGGGACTAGCGGCTACGAGCAGTACTTC; CDR3 protein: CASSYGTSGYEQYF
clone size: -; J gene: TRBJ2-5; D gene: -; V gene: TRBV9; CDR3 length: 13; CDR3 DNA: TGTGCCAGCAGCGTAGTCCGAGGGGAGACCCAGTACTTC; CDR3 protein: CASSVVRGETQYF
clone size: -; J gene: TRBJ2-1; D gene: TRBD2; V gene: TRBV28; CDR3 length: 15; CDR3 DNA: TGTGCCAGCAGGAAAGGACTAGCGGGAACCAATGAGCAGTTCTTC; CDR3 protein: CASRKGLAGTNEQFF
clone size: -; J gene: TRBJ2-1; D gene: TRBD2; V gene: TRBV7-3; CDR3 length: 16; CDR3 DNA: TGTGCCAGCAGCTTATGGCGGGAGGCCTCCTACAATGAGCAGTTCTTC; CDR3 protein: CASSLWREASYNEQFF
clone size: -; J gene: TRBJ2-3; D gene: -; V gene: TRBV12-5; CDR3 length: 14; CDR3 DNA: TGTGCTAGTGGACGACTAGTGGGCACAGATACGCAGTATTTT; CDR3 protein: CASGRLVGTDTQYF
clone size: -; J gene: TRBJ2-5; D gene: TRBD2; V gene: TRBV29-1; CDR3 length: 14; CDR3 DNA: TGCAGCGCCAGGACTAGCGGGAGAGGGGAGACCCAGTACTTC; CDR3 protein: CSARTSGRGETQYF
clone size: -; J gene: TRBJ2-5; D gene: TRBD1; V gene: TRBV4-1; CDR3 length: 15; CDR3 DNA: TGCGCCAGCAGCCGACAACAGGGGGCCGCAGAGACCCAGTACTTC; CDR3 protein: CASSRQQGAAETQYF
clone size: once; J gene: TRBJ2-5; D gene: -; V gene: TRBV15; CDR3 length: 16; CDR3 DNA: TGTGCCACCAGCGACATAACAAGGGGACTCGAGGAGACCCAGTACTTC; CDR3 protein: CATSDITRGLEETQYF
clone size: -; J gene: TRBJ1-1; D gene: TRBD1; V gene: TRBV6-4; CDR3 length: 14; CDR3 DNA: TGTGCCAGCAGTGAGGGACAGGGAGGGACTGAAGCTTTCTTT; CDR3 protein: CASSEGQGGTEAFF
clone size: -; J gene: TRBJ2-7; D gene: TRBD2; V gene: TRBV6-5; CDR3 length: 13; CDR3 DNA: TGTGCCAGCAGAGGACTAGCGGCTTACGAGCAGTACTTC; CDR3 protein: CASRGLAAYEQYF
clone size: -; J gene: TRBJ1-1; D gene: -; V gene: TRBV9; CDR3 length: 13; CDR3 DNA: TGTGCCAGCAGCGTAGTGACAGGAGCTGAAGCTTTCTTT; CDR3 protein: CASSVVTGAEAFF
clone size: -; J gene: TRBJ2-5; D gene: -; V gene: TRBV6-5; CDR3 length: 13; CDR3 DNA: TGTGCCAGCAATTCCGGTAACCAAGAGACCCAGTACTTC; CDR3 protein: CASNSGNQETQYF
clone size: -; J gene: TRBJ1-5; D gene: -; V gene: TRBV4-1; CDR3 length: 16; CDR3 DNA: TGCGCCAGCAGCCTACGATGGGTCAGGAGGGACCAGCCCCAGCATTTT; CDR3 protein: CASSLRWVRRDQPQHF
clone size: -; J gene: TRBJ2-2; D gene: TRBD1; V gene: TRBV7-2; CDR3 length: 18; CDR3 DNA: TGTGCCAGCAGCTTAAGCTTACGGGGACAGTCGAACACCGGGGAGCTGTTTTTT; CDR3 protein: CASSLSLRGQSNTGELFF
clone size: few; J gene: TRBJ2-7; D gene: TRBD2; V gene: TRBV6-1; CDR3 length: 15; CDR3 DNA: TGTGCCAGCAGTGCTCTAGCGGGAGCAGCCTACGAGCAGTACTTC; CDR3 protein: CASSALAGAAYEQYF
clone size: -; J gene: TRBJ2-5; D gene: TRBD2; V gene: TRBV6-4; CDR3 length: 15; CDR3 DNA: TGTGCCAGCAGTGAAACCAGCGGGGATCAAGAGACCCAGTACTTC; CDR3 protein: CASSETSGDQETQYF
clone size: -; J gene: TRBJ2-1; D gene: -; V gene: TRBV30; CDR3 length: 12; CDR3 DNA: TGTGCCTGGACTAGCTCTAGCAATGAGCAGTTCTTC; CDR3 protein: CAWTSSSNEQFF
clone size: once; J gene: TRBJ1-2; D gene: -; V gene: TRBV2; CDR3 length: 13; CDR3 DNA: TGTGCCAGCAGTGACAGCGGACCGCGGGGCTACACCTTC; CDR3 protein: CASSDSGPRGYTF
clone size: once; J gene: TRBJ2-1; D gene: TRBD2; V gene: TRBV9; CDR3 length: 15; CDR3 DNA: TGTGCCAGCAGCGTGGGCGGGAGCCTATACAATGAGCAGTTCTTC; CDR3 protein: CASSVGGSLYNEQFF
clone size: -; J gene: TRBJ2-5; D gene: TRBD2; V gene: TRBV7-2; CDR3 length: 15; CDR3 DNA: TGTGCCAGCAGCTTAACGTCCAGCGGGAGGGAGACCCAGTACTTC; CDR3 protein: CASSLTSSGRETQYF
clone size: -; J gene: TRBJ2-1; D gene: TRBD2; V gene: TRBV10-3; CDR3 length: 17; CDR3 DNA: TGTGCCATCAGTGAGTCTCGGGCTAGCGGAGACTACAATGAGCAGTTCTTC; CDR3 protein: CAISESRASGDYNEQFF
clone size: -; J gene: TRBJ1-3; D gene: TRBD1; V gene: TRBV10-3; CDR3 length: 14; CDR3 DNA: TGTGCCATCAGACAGGGGCTGGAAGGAAACACCATATATTTT; CDR3 protein: CAIRQGLEGNTIYF
clone size: -; J gene: TRBJ2-1; D gene: -; V gene: TRBV7-6; CDR3 length: 15; CDR3 DNA: TGTGCCAGCAGCTTTGCGGGTCTGGGGAACAATGAGCAGTTCTTC; CDR3 protein: CASSFAGLGNNEQFF
clone size: -; J gene: TRBJ2-1; D gene: TRBD2; V gene: TRBV7-9; CDR3 length: 14; CDR3 DNA: TGTGCCAGCAGCCCCGGGACTAGTTTCCATGAGCAGTTCTTC; CDR3 protein: CASSPGTSFHEQFF
clone size: -; J gene: TRBJ2-7; D gene: -; V gene: TRBV14; CDR3 length: 13; CDR3 DNA: TGTGCCAGCAGGTCGATGGGGGGCTACGAGCAGTACTTC; CDR3 protein: CASRSMGGYEQYF
clone size: few; J gene: TRBJ1-4; D gene: -; V gene: TRBV4-2; CDR3 length: 15; CDR3 DNA: TGTGCCAGCAGCCAAGGCGGTGCAACTAATGAAAAACTGTTTTTT; CDR3 protein: CASSQGGATNEKLFF
clone size: -; J gene: TRBJ1-4; D gene: -; V gene: TRBV7-2; CDR3 length: 15; CDR3 DNA: TGTGCCAGCAGCTTAGTCGGGGGTGCCGGTGAAAAACTGTTTTTT; CDR3 protein: CASSLVGGAGEKLFF
clone size: -; J gene: TRBJ2-7; D gene: TRBD2; V gene: TRBV6-5; CDR3 length: 15; CDR3 DNA: TGTGCCAGCAGGCCACTAGCGGGAAACGGAAACGAGCAGTACTTC; CDR3 protein: CASRPLAGNGNEQYF
clone size: few; J gene: TRBJ2-5; D gene: TRBD1; V gene: TRBV20-1; CDR3 length: 10; CDR3 DNA: TGCAGTGCTACTGGACAGGGGCAGTACTTC; CDR3 protein: CSATGQGQYF
clone size: -; J gene: TRBJ2-5; D gene: TRBD2; V gene: TRBV11-2; CDR3 length: 17; CDR3 DNA: TGTGCCAGCAGCTTAGATCGTCCTAGCGGGGGGGTAGAGACCCAGTACTTC; CDR3 protein: CASSLDRPSGGVETQYF
clone size: -; J gene: TRBJ2-2; D gene: TRBD1; V gene: TRBV7-2; CDR3 length: 14; CDR3 DNA: TGTGCCAGCAGCCCAGGGGGTAACACCGGGGAGCTGTTTTTT; CDR3 protein: CASSPGGNTGELFF
clone size: -; J gene: TRBJ2-5; D gene: -; V gene: TRBV6-5; CDR3 length: 13; CDR3 DNA: TGTGCCAGCGTGCGCCGGGGCCAAGAGACCCAGTACTTC; CDR3 protein: CASVRRGQETQYF
clone size: -; J gene: TRBJ2-2; D gene: -; V gene: TRBV7-2; CDR3 length: 16; CDR3 DNA: TGTGCCAGCAGCTTAAATTTGGCCAGGGTAACCGGGGAGCTGTTTTTT; CDR3 protein: CASSLNLARVTGELFF
clone size: -; J gene: TRBJ2-3; D gene: TRBD2; V gene: TRBV7-7; CDR3 length: 17; CDR3 DNA: TGTGCCAGCAGCCCCTGGGGGAGCGGGAGCACCACAGATACGCAGTATTTT; CDR3 protein: CASSPWGSGSTTDTQYF
clone size: -; J gene: TRBJ1-6; D gene: TRBD1; V gene: TRBV28; CDR3 length: 16; CDR3 DNA: TGTGCCAGCAGACGACAGGGTGGTGGCTATAGTTCACCCCTCCACTTT; CDR3 protein: CASRRQGGGYSSPLHF
clone size: -; J gene: TRBJ2-2; D gene: -; V gene: TRBV5-1; CDR3 length: 14; CDR3 DNA: TGCGCCAGCAGCTTGGTCACGGTTACCGGGGAGCTGTTTTTT; CDR3 protein: CASSLVTVTGELFF
clone size: -; J gene: TRBJ2-5; D gene: -; V gene: TRBV9; CDR3 length: 14; CDR3 DNA: TGTGCCAGCAGCGTAGGCCCCCAGGCCGAGACCCAGTACTTC; CDR3 protein: CASSVGPQAETQYF
clone size: -; J gene: TRBJ1-1; D gene: -; V gene: TRBV6-5; CDR3 length: 13; CDR3 DNA: TGTGCCAGCAGCCCCCAGAGGGGGACTGAAGCTTTCTTT; CDR3 protein: CASSPQRGTEAFF
clone size: -; J gene: TRBJ1-4; D gene: -; V gene: TRBV19; CDR3 length: 13; CDR3 DNA: TGTGCCAGTAGTATGGGGCCCAAGGAAAAACTGTTTTTT; CDR3 protein: CASSMGPKEKLFF
clone size: -; J gene: TRBJ2-5; D gene: -; V gene: TRBV6-5; CDR3 length: 14; CDR3 DNA: TGTGCCAGCAGCCTAAGGGGGATCCCAGAGACCCAGTACTTC; CDR3 protein: CASSLRGIPETQYF
clone size: -; J gene: TRBJ2-2; D gene: -; V gene: TRBV19; CDR3 length: 15; CDR3 DNA: TGTGCCAGTAGTAGGACGAGGGGGGGCACCGGGGAGCTGTTTTTT; CDR3 protein: CASSRTRGGTGELFF
clone size: -; J gene: TRBJ2-2; D gene: -; V gene: TRBV6-6; CDR3 length: 15; CDR3 DNA: TGTGCCAGCACCCCCCCCGGGGTTGTTGGCGGGGAGCTGTTTTTT; CDR3 protein: CASTPPGVVGGELFF
clone size: -; J gene: TRBJ2-7; D gene: TRBD1; V gene: TRBV7-9; CDR3 length: 14; CDR3 DNA: TGTGCCAGCAGCTTAAACGGACAGGGGAACGAGCAGTACTTC; CDR3 protein: CASSLNGQGNEQYF
clone size: -; J gene: TRBJ2-7; D gene: -; V gene: TRBV23-1; CDR3 length: 18; CDR3 DNA: TGCGCCAGCAGTCGCAACGGGGACTCCCGATTCACGACCTACGAGCAGTACTTC; CDR3 protein: CASSRNGDSRFTTYEQYF
clone size: -; J gene: TRBJ1-4; D gene: TRBD1; V gene: TRBV7-9; CDR3 length: 15; CDR3 DNA: TGTGCCAGCAGCTTGACAGGGGAAATTAATGAAAAACTGTTTTTT; CDR3 protein: CASSLTGEINEKLFF
clone size: -; J gene: TRBJ1-2; D gene: -; V gene: TRBV7-2; CDR3 length: 14; CDR3 DNA: TGTGCCAGCAGCGCCCTAACAGGGACCCATGGCTACACCTTC; CDR3 protein: CASSALTGTHGYTF
clone size: -; J gene: TRBJ2-1; D gene: -; V gene: TRBV28; CDR3 length: 12; CDR3 DNA: TGTGCCAGCAGTTTTTCGGGGAATGAGCAGTTCTTC; CDR3 protein: CASSFSGNEQFF